Listed below are T cell receptor beta chains from one sample, sequenced in a study of cytomegalovirus exposure and HLA in healthy donors. Assay: immunoSEQ multiplex PCR; the TCRdb copy retains only in-frame clones and omits some. This sample carries about 83,000 clones, 96% of them seen once, and the ten largest clones take approximately 1.3%. The sequencing input was PBMCs. The receptors were sampled from a woman aged 18-30 years in good health and CMV-seronegative. The CDR3 runs from the conserved cysteine through the conserved F or W. Fields, in order: CDR3 length, J gene, D gene, V gene, CDR3 protein, CDR3 DNA. The D gene is left open where the match is weak.

14,TRBJ2-7,-,TRBV9,CASSVQGSSYEQYF,TGTGCCAGCAGCGTTCAGGGAAGCTCCTACGAGCAGTACTTC
13,TRBJ2-2,-,TRBV19,CASSLEGSGELFF,TGTGCCAGTAGCCTCGAGGGCTCCGGGGAGCTGTTTTTT
13,TRBJ2-1,TRBD2,TRBV10-3,CAISGLAGNEQFF,TGTGCCATCAGTGGGCTAGCGGGGAATGAGCAGTTCTTC
13,TRBJ2-2,-,TRBV30,CAWGGFLDGELFF,TGTGCCTGGGGCGGTTTTTTGGACGGGGAGCTGTTTTTT
15,TRBJ1-5,TRBD1,TRBV4-1,CASSQDLGGIQPQHF,TGCGCCAGCAGCCAAGATCTAGGGGGCATTCAGCCCCAGCATTTT
17,TRBJ2-7,TRBD2,TRBV5-4,CASSLDSTIAGTYEQYF,TGTGCCAGCAGCTTGGATTCGACGATAGCGGGAACCTACGAGCAGTACTTC
13,TRBJ1-5,-,TRBV6-1,CASSPGGNQPQHF,TGTGCCAGCAGCCCAGGTGGGAATCAGCCCCAGCATTTT
17,TRBJ2-3,TRBD2,TRBV18,CASSPPGLAGATDTQYF,TGTGCCAGCTCACCACCCGGACTAGCGGGAGCCACAGATACGCAGTATTTT
16,TRBJ2-7,-,TRBV7-6,CASSRTPGDFSYEQYF,TGTGCCAGCAGCCGAACCCCGGGGGACTTCTCCTACGAGCAGTACTTC
14,TRBJ1-2,TRBD1,TRBV2,CASSRTGGNYGYTF,TGTGCCAGCAGTAGGACAGGGGGTAACTATGGCTACACCTTC
22,TRBJ2-4,TRBD1,TRBV5-1,CASSSIYYSGGSTLSPQNIQYF,TGCGCCAGCAGCTCGATCTACTACTCAGGGGGCTCGACCCTAAGCCCGCAAAACATTCAGTACTTC
15,TRBJ1-1,TRBD1,TRBV4-1,CASSPTGQGVTEAFF,TGCGCCAGCAGCCCCACGGGACAGGGGGTAACTGAAGCTTTCTTT
15,TRBJ2-2,-,TRBV19,CASSILRGVPGELFF,TGTGCCAGTAGTATTCTTAGGGGTGTACCCGGGGAGCTGTTTTTT
16,TRBJ2-5,TRBD1,TRBV5-1,CASTLLVGTGEETQYF,TGCGCCAGCACCCTCTTGGTTGGGACAGGTGAAGAGACCCAGTACTTC
16,TRBJ2-1,TRBD2,TRBV7-2,CASSQYTSGSYNEQFF,TGTGCCAGCAGCCAGTACACTAGCGGGTCCTACAATGAGCAGTTCTTC
14,TRBJ1-2,-,TRBV28,CASSLVQGNYGYTF,TGTGCCAGCAGTTTGGTACAGGGTAACTATGGCTACACCTTC
15,TRBJ2-3,TRBD2,TRBV4-1,CASSLTSGSTDTQYF,TGCGCCAGCAGCCTAACTAGCGGCAGCACAGATACGCAGTATTTT
15,TRBJ2-1,TRBD2,TRBV18,CASSRRLAENNEQFF,TGTGCCAGCTCACGGCGACTAGCGGAGAACAATGAGCAGTTCTTC
11,TRBJ2-7,-,TRBV2,CASSGFREQYF,TGTGCCAGCAGTGGGTTTCGGGAGCAGTACTTC
11,TRBJ2-7,-,TRBV20-1,CSARGENEQYF,TGCAGTGCTAGAGGAGAAAACGAGCAGTACTTC
17,TRBJ2-7,TRBD2,TRBV7-9,CASSSLMGLADSYEQYF,TGTGCCAGCAGCTCTCTGATGGGGCTAGCGGACTCCTACGAGCAGTACTTC
17,TRBJ2-2,-,TRBV12-2,CASRLPGLAGVAGELFF,TGTGCAAGTCGCTTACCTGGACTAGCGGGGGTAGCCGGGGAGCTGTTTTTT
13,TRBJ2-7,-,TRBV7-6,CASISTGSDEQYF,TGTGCCAGCATTTCAACCGGGAGCGACGAGCAGTACTTC
20,TRBJ2-1,TRBD2,TRBV5-1,CASSPETSGIIMAPPNEQFF,TGCGCCAGCAGCCCTGAGACTAGCGGGATAATTATGGCGCCTCCTAATGAGCAGTTCTTC
13,TRBJ1-2,-,TRBV27,CASRTRGNYGYTF,TGTGCCAGCAGAACCAGGGGTAACTATGGCTACACCTTC
12,TRBJ2-4,TRBD1,TRBV7-9,CASRQTGDIQYF,TGTGCCAGCAGACAAACAGGGGACATTCAGTACTTC
14,TRBJ1-2,-,TRBV27,CASSWGDRLYGYTF,TGTGCCAGCAGTTGGGGGGACCGTCTATATGGCTACACCTTC
14,TRBJ2-7,TRBD2,TRBV6-1,CASSVGLAVGEQYF,TGTGCCAGCAGTGTGGGACTAGCGGTAGGCGAGCAGTACTTC